This T cell receptor beta chain derives from a study of blood T cells in healthy people across ages. General study results and limits: Estimated diversity across one million T cells was deemed an underestimate. The percentage of naive T cells correlated strongly with TCR beta diversity. The study could not conclusively compare naive and antigen-experienced cells, given its unsorted PBMCs.

In this sample, this clonotype turned up a few times. Its target is not known. A J-beta primer mix and a sample-barcoded 5' primer were used in a second PCR of roughly 6 to 12 cycles. Every cDNA molecule carried a tag from a template-switch adaptor bearing 12 random nucleotides. TCRdb fed the 5' RACE reads into MiXCR, producing one record per CDR3 protein. The sample contains about 1.5 million distinct CDR3 sequences, around 40% of which appear only once. The germline CDR1 and CDR2 sequences are DFQATT and SNEGSKA (reference sequence). Between the trimmed V and J ends, which lost 5 bases and 1 base, there was a span of 11 bases. The CDR3 consists of 13 residues.

This chain joins TRBV20-1 and TRBJ1-1; the D gene is possibly TRBD1 (5 bases). Sequencing used blood. This clonotype was sampled from a woman aged 18-29 years in good health. DNA of the CDR3: TGCAGTGCTGCCGACAGAGAGAACACTGAAGCTTTCTTT. The encoded protein is CSAADRENTEAFF.